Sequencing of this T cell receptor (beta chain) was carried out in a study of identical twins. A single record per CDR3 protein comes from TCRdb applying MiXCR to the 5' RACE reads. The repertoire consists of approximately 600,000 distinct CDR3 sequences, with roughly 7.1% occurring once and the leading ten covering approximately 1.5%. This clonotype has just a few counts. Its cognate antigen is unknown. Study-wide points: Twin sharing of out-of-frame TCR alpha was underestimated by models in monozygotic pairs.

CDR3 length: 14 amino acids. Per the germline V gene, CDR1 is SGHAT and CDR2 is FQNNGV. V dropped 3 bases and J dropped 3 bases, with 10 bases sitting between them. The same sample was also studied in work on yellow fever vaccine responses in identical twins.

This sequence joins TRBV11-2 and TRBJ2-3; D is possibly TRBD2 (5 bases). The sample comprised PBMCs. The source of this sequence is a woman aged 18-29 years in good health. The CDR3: CASSFGSATDTQYF. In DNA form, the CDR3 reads TGTGCCAGCAGCTTTGGGAGTGCGACAGATACGCAGTATTTT.